The clone carrying this T cell receptor beta chain appeared a few times. TCRbeta library construction was performed incorporating unique molecular identifiers. TCRdb re-analysed the PCR reads in MiXCR, keeping a single row per CDR3 protein. The table lists hundreds of thousands of distinct CDR3 sequences, roughly 33% of them singletons. The entry originates in a study of T-cell reconstitution after alpha-beta-depleted transplantation in children. The CDR3 runs 13 residues. Germline-derived CDR1 and CDR2 are SQVTM and ANQGSEA. V was pared by 4 bases and J by 7 bases, with 6 bases of the junction left unmatched.

This sequence was found in a human donor who donated a stem cell graft to a child with aplastic anemia. The V gene is TRBV29-1, the J gene TRBJ2-1; 8 positions match TRBD1. Here the sequenced sample was PBMCs from the stem cell graft donor, taken from the stem cell graft. CDR3 protein: CSVVTDRENEQFF. CDR3 sequence (DNA): TGCAGCGTTGTAACGGACAGGGAGAATGAGCAGTTCTTC.